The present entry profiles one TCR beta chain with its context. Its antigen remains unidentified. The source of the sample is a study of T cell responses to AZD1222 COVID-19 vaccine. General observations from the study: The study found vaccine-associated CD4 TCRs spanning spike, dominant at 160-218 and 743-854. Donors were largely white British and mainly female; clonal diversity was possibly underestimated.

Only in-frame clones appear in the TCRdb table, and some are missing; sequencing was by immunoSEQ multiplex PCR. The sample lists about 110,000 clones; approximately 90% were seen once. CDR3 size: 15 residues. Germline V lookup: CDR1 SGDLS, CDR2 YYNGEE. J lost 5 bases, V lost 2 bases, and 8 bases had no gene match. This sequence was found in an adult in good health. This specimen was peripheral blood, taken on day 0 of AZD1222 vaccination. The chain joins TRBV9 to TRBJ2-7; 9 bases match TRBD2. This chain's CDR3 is CASSVGAGGSNEQYF. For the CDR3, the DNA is TGTGCCAGCAGCGTTGGAGCGGGGGGAAGTAACGAGCAGTACTTC. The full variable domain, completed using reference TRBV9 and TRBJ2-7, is DSGVTQTPKHLITATGQRVTLRCSPRSGDLSVYWYQQSLDQGLQFLIQYYNGEERAKGNILERFSAQQFPDLHSELNLSSLELGDSALYFCASSVGAGGSNEQYFGPGTRLTVT.